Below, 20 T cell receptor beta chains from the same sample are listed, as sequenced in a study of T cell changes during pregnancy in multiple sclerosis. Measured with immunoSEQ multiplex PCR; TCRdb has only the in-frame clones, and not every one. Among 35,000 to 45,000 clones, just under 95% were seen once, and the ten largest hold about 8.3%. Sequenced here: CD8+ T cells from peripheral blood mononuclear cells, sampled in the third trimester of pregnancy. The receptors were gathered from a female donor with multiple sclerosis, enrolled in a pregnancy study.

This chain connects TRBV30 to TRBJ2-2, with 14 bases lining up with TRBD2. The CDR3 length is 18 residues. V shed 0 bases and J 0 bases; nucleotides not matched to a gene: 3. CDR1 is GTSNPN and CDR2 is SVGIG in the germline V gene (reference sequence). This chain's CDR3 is CAWSVGTSGGPNTGELFF. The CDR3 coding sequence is TGTGCCTGGAGTGTCGGGACTAGCGGGGGCCCGAACACCGGGGAGCTGTTTTTT. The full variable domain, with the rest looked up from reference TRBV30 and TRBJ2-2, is SQTIHQWPATLVQPVGSPLSLECTVEGTSNPNLYWYRQAAGRGLQLLFYSVGIGQISSEVPQNLSASRPQDRQFILSSKKLLLSDSGFYLCAWSVGTSGGPNTGELFFGEGSRLTVL.

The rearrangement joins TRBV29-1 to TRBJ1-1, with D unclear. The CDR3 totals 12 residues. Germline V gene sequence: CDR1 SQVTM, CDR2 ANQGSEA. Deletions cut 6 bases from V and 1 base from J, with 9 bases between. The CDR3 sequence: CSVLYPNTEAFF. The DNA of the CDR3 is TGCAGCGTACTGTATCCGAACACTGAAGCTTTCTTT.

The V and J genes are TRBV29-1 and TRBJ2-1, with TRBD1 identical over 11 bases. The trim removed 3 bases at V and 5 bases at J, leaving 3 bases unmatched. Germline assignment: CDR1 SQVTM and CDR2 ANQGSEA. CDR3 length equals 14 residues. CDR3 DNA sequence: TGCAGCGTTGAGCTGGGACAGGGGGACAATGAGCAGTTCTTC. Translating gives CSVELGQGDNEQFF.

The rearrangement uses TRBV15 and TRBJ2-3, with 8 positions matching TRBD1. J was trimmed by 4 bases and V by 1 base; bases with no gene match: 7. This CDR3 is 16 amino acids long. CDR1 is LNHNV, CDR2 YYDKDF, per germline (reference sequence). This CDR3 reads CATSRADQGAPDTQYF. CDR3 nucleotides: TGTGCCACCAGCAGAGCAGATCAGGGGGCTCCAGATACGCAGTATTTT.

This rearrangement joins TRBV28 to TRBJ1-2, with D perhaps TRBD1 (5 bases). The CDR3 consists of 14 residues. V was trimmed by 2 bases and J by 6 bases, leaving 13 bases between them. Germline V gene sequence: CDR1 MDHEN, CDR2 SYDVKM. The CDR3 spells CASSLIGVMNGYTF. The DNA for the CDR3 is TGTGCCAGCAGTTTAATAGGGGTTATGAATGGCTACACCTTC.

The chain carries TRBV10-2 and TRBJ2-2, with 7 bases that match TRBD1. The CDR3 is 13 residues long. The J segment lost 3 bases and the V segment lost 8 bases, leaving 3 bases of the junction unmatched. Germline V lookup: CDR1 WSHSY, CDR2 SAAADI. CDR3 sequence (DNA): TGCGCCAGCGGCACAGGGGACACCGGGGAGCTGTTTTTT. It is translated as CASGTGDTGELFF.

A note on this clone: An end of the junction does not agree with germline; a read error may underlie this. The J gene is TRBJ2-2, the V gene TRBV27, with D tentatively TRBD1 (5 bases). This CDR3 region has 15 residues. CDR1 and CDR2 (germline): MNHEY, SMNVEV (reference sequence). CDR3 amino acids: CTSSKQVGLIGELFF. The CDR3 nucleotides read TGTACCAGCAGTAAACAGGTTGGCCTGATCGGGGAGCTGTTTTTT.

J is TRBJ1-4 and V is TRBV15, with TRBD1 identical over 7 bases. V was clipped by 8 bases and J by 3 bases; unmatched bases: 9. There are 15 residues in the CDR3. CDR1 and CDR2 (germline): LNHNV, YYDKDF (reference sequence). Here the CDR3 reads CATGKPGQPNEKLFF. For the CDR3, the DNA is TGTGCCACCGGTAAGCCGGGACAGCCTAATGAAAAACTGTTTTTT.

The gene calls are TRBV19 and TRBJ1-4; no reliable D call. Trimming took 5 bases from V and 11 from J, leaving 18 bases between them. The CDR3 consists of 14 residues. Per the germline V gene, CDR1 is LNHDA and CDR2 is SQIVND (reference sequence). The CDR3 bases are TGTGCCAGTAGTGATGTGGTTAATCGTCGGAAACTGTTTTTT. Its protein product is CASSDVVNRRKLFF.

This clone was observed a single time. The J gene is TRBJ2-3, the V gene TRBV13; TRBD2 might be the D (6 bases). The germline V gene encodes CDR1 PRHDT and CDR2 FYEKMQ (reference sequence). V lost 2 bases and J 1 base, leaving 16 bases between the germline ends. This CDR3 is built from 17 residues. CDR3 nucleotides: TGTGCCAGCAGCTTAATAGGCGGGGAGGTGGGCACAGATACGCAGTATTTT. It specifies CASSLIGGEVGTDTQYF.

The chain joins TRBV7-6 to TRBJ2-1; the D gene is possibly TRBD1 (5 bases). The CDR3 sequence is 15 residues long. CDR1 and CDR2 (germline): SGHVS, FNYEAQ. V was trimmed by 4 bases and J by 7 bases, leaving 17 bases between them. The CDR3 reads CASSSYPGIGNEQFF. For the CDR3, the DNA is TGTGCCAGCAGCTCGTACCCAGGGATTGGGAATGAGCAGTTCTTC.

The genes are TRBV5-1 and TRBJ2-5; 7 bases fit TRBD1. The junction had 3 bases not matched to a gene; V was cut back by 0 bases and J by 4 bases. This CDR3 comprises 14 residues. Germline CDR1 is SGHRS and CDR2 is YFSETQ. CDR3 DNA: TGCGCCAGCAGCTTGGGAGGGGGCGGAGAGACCCAGTACTTC. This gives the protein CASSLGGGGETQYF. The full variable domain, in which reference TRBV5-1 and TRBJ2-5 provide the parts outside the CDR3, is KAGVTQTPRYLIKTRGQQVTLSCSPISGHRSVSWYQQTPGQGLQFLFEYFSETQRNKGNFPGRFSGRQFSNSRSEMNVSTLELGDSALYLCASSLGGGGETQYFGPGTRLLVL.

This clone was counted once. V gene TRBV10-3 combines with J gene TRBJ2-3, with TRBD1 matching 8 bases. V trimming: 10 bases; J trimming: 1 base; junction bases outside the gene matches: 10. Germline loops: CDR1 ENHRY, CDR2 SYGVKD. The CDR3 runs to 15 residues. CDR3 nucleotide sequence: TGTGCCAGCCAGGGACAGGTGATTGGCACAGATACGCAGTATTTT. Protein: CASQGQVIGTDTQYF.

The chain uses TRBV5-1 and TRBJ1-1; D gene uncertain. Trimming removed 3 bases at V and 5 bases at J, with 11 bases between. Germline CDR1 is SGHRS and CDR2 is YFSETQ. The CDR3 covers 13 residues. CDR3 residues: CASSSRGRTEAFF. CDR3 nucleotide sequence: TGCGCCAGCAGCTCGCGAGGGCGGACTGAAGCTTTCTTT.

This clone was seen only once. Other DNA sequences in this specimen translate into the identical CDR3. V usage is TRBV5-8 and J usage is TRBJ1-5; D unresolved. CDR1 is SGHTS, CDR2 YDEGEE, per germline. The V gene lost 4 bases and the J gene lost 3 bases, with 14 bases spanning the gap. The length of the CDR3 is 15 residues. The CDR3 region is CASSPGRSPNQPQHF. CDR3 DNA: TGTGCCAGCAGCCCCGGTCGGTCCCCCAATCAGCCCCAGCATTTT.

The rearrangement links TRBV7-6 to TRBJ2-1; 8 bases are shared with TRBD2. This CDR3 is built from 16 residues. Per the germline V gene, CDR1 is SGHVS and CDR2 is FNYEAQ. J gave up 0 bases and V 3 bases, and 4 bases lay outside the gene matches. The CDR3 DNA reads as TGTGCCAGCAGCTTCGGCGGGGGGATCTCCTACAATGAGCAGTTCTTC. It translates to CASSFGGGISYNEQFF.

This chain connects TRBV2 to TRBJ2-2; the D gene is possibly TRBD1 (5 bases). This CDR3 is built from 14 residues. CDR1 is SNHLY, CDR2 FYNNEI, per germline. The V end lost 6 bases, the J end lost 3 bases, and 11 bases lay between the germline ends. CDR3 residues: CASSSGFYTGELFF. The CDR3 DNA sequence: TGTGCCAGCAGCTCAGGGTTCTACACCGGGGAGCTGTTTTTT.

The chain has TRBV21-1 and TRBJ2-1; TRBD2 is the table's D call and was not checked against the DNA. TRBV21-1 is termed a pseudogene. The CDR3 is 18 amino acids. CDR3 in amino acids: CASSKDPWGGACYNEQFF. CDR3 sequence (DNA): TGTGCCAGCAGCAAAGATCCCTGGGGGGGCGCGTGCTACAATGAGCAGTTCTTC.

The DNA for the CDR3 is TGTGCCAGCAGTGACTCGGCCGGCACAGATACGCAGTATTTT. Protein product: CASSDSAGTDTQYF. The chain carries TRBV6-4 and TRBJ2-3; D remains ambiguous. Deletions cut 0 bases from V and 1 base from J, with 5 bases between. Germline V gene sequence: CDR1 MRHNA, CDR2 SNTAGT. The CDR3 runs to 14 residues.

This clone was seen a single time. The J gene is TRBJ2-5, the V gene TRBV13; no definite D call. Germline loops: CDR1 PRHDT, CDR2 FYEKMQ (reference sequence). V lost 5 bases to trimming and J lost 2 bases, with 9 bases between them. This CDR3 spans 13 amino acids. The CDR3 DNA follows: TGTGCCAGCAGCCCTCGCAGTCAAGAGACCCAGTACTTC. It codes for CASSPRSQETQYF.